This T cell receptor (beta chain) was sequenced during a study of identifying expanded T cells in peripheral blood. Study results and limitations: Over about two and four weeks, about 15 and 19 clones changed, versus more than 1 between replicates. Variance in clone template counts between approximately 2-week samples significantly increased with total template count across all healthy donors.

Remarks on this clone: Its cognate antigen is unknown.

Germline CDR1 LNHDA, CDR2 SQIVND (reference sequence). Trimming removed 3 bases from V and 2 bases from J, with 11 bases in between. The CDR3 is 15 residues long. No infections or other immune events were documented during collection. Repertoires were generated with immunoSEQ multiplex PCR, while TCRdb's copy carries only in-frame clones and drops some. The sample lists about 80,000 clones; 85% to 90% were seen once. The receptor comes from a person between 18 and 75 years old in good health. The specimen was blood. V gene TRBV19 combines with J gene TRBJ1-3; D remains unclear. DNA for the CDR3: TGTGCCAGTAGTATCACGACCGGGCCTGGAAACACCATATATTTT. This encodes CASSITTGPGNTIYF.